This entry is about one T cell receptor (beta chain). Its antigen is as yet unknown. These data originate in a study of cytomegalovirus exposure and HLA in healthy donors. As for the study in general: Earlier, 150 million to 200 million T cells were analyzed, and 90 million to 140 million unique TCR beta sequences were found among them.

PCR employed 60 Vbeta and 13 Jbeta primers. Measured with immunoSEQ multiplex PCR; TCRdb has only the in-frame clones, and not every one. Among 150,000 to 200,000 clones listed, roughly 80% were seen once. Points from the study as a whole: Reportedly, cytomegalovirus status was diagnosed with high sensitivity and specificity. In vitro assays verified that three CMV-associated chains recognized CMV antigens specifically. What was likely a sequencing artifact was a cluster of highly shared sequence variants.

Germline V lookup: CDR1 SGHRS, CDR2 YFSETQ. This CDR3 region has 17 residues. The junction had 11 bases not matched to a gene; V was cut back by 4 bases and J by 4 bases. The TCR sequence derives from a woman in her forties in good health and CMV-seronegative. This chain uses TRBV5-1 with TRBJ1-5; 10 bases map to TRBD1. Specimen: PBMCs. The CDR3 DNA reads TGCGCCAGCAGCCCGGGGACAGGGGATATATTGAATCAGCCCCAGCATTTT. As protein: CASSPGTGDILNQPQHF.